One sample yielded the 6 T cell receptor beta chains listed below, sequenced in a study of blood T cell repertoires in COVID-19. Produced via immunoSEQ multiplex PCR; TCRdb's table is partial and in-frame only. The profile covers about 250,000 clones, with 85% appearing a single time and over 7.5% taken by the ten largest. The sequenced sample consisted of PBMCs or T cells enriched from blood (not recorded which). These receptors all come from a woman in her 50s with acute COVID-19.

The sample holds one count of this clone. This chain joins TRBV25-1 and TRBJ1-1; D is unclear. In germline, CDR1 is MGHDK, CDR2 SYGVNS. The CDR3 is 14 residues long. With 4 bases removed from V and 1 base from J, the gap between germline ends came to 10 bases. This chain's CDR3 is CASSGLNRNTEAFF. CDR3 nucleotide sequence: TGTGCCAGCAGTGGCCTGAACAGGAACACTGAAGCTTTCTTT.

This clone was counted a single time. The chain combines TRBV5-1 with TRBJ2-7, with TRBD1 identical over 10 bases. The CDR3 covers 15 residues. Germline CDR1 and CDR2: SGHRS and YFSETQ. Losses at the gene ends were 4 bases for V and 4 bases for J; bases not matched to a gene: 8. CDR3 loop: CASSPSGTGVYEQYF. The CDR3 DNA follows: TGCGCCAGCAGCCCCTCCGGGACAGGGGTTTACGAGCAGTACTTC.

The rearrangement links TRBV27 to TRBJ1-1; tentative D call: TRBD1 (5 bases). Per the germline V gene, CDR1 is MNHEY and CDR2 is SMNVEV (reference sequence). The V end was cut by 5 bases, the J end by 3 bases, with 10 bases between. This CDR3 contains 13 residues. The CDR3 loop is CASSPWGDTEAFF. The CDR3 DNA reads as TGTGCCAGCAGTCCATGGGGGGACACTGAAGCTTTCTTT.

This chain uses TRBV12-3 or TRBV12-4 with TRBJ1-1; 8 bases match TRBD1. The ends lost 7 bases at V and 4 bases at J; junction bases unmatched: 5. CDR3 length equals 13 residues. CDR3 protein: CASTITGGTEAFF. CDR3 nucleotides: TGTGCCAGCACCATTACAGGGGGCACTGAAGCTTTCTTT.

The chain links TRBV9 to TRBJ1-1; D uncertain. The CDR3 spans 15 residues. Trimming took 1 base from V and 6 from J, leaving 16 bases between them. Germline V CDR1 and CDR2: SGDLS, YYNGEE. The CDR3 coding sequence is TGTGCCAGCAGCGTAACCCCCAGCGGGGAGGCTGAAGCTTTCTTT. Its protein is CASSVTPSGEAEAFF.

CDR3 bases: TGTGCCAGCAGCGTAGACGGGGACACCATATATTTT. Translation gives CASSVDGDTIYF. The chain is built from TRBV9 and TRBJ1-3, with no clear D. Germline CDR1 is SGDLS and CDR2 is YYNGEE. This CDR3 comprises 12 residues. V lost 0 bases and J lost 8, with 6 bases in between.